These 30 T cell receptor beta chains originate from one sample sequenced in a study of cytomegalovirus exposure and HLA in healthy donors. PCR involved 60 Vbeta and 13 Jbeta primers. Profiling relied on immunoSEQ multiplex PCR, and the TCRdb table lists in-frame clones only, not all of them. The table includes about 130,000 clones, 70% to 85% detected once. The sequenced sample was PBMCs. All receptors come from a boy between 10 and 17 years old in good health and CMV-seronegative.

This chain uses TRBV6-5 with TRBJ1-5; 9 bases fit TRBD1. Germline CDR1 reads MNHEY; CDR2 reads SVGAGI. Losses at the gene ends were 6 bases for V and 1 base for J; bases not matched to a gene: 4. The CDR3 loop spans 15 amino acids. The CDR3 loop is CASRPGQGSNQPQHF. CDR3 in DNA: TGTGCCAGCAGACCGGGACAGGGAAGCAATCAGCCCCAGCATTTT.

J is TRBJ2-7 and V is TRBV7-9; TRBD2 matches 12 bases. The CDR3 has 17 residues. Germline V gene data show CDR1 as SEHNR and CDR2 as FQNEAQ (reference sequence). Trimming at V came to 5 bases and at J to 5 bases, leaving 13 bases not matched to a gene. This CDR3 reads CASSHQPGLAGFHEQYF. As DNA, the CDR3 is TGTGCCAGCAGCCACCAACCCGGACTAGCGGGATTCCACGAGCAGTACTTC. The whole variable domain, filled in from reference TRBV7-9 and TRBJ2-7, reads DTGVSQNPRHKITKRGQNVTFRCDPISEHNRLYWYRQTLGQGPEFLTYFQNEAQLEKSRLLSDRFSAERPKGSFSTLEIQRTEQGDSAMYLCASSHQPGLAGFHEQYFGPGTRLTVT.

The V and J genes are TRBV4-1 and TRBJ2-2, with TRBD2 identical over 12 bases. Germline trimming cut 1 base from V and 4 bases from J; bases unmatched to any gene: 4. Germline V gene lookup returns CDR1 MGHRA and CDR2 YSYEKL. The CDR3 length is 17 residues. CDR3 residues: CASSQVLAGGGTGELFF. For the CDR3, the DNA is TGCGCCAGCAGCCAAGTTCTAGCGGGAGGGGGCACCGGGGAGCTGTTTTTT.

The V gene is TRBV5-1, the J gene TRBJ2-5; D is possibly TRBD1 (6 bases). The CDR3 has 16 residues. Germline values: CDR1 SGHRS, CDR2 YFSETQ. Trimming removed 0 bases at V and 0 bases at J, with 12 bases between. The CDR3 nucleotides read TGCGCCAGCAGCTTGGGGGACACGACGTACCAAGAGACCCAGTACTTC. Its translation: CASSLGDTTYQETQYF. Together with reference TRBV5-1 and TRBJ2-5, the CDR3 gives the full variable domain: KAGVTQTPRYLIKTRGQQVTLSCSPISGHRSVSWYQQTPGQGLQFLFEYFSETQRNKGNFPGRFSGRQFSNSRSEMNVSTLELGDSALYLCASSLGDTTYQETQYFGPGTRLLVL.

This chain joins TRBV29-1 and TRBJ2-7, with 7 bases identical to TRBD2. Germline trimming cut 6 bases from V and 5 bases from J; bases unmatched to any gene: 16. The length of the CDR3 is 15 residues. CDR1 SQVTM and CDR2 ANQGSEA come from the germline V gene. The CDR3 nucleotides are TGCAGCGTCGCCCTGACTGGGAGGGCCGGAAACGAGCAGTACTTC. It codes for CSVALTGRAGNEQYF.

CDR3 nucleotide sequence: TGTGCCAGCAGTGATTGGACAGGGGGCACTGAAGCTTTCTTT. It codes for CASSDWTGGTEAFF. The chain employs TRBV2 and TRBJ1-1; 10 bases align to TRBD1. Germline CDR1 SNHLY, CDR2 FYNNEI. CDR3 length: 14 residues. The V segment lost 3 bases and the J segment 4 bases; nucleotides outside the gene matches: 2.

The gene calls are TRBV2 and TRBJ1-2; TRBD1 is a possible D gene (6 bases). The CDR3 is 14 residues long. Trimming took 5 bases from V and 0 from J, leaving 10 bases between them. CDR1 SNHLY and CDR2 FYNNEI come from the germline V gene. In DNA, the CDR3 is TGTGCCAGCAGTACAGGGCTTTCTAACTATGGCTACACCTTC. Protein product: CASSTGLSNYGYTF.

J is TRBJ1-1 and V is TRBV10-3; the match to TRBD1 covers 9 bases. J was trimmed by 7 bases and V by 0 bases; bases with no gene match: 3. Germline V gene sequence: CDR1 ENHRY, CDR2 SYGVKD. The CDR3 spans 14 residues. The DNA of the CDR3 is TGTGCCATCAGTGAGTCAGCGGACAGGGGTGAAGCTTTCTTT. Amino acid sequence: CAISESADRGEAFF.

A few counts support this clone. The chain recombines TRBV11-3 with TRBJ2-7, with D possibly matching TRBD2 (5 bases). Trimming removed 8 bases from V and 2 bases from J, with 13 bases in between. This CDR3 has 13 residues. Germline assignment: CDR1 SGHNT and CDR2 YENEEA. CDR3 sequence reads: CASSKGRPYEQYF. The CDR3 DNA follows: TGTGCCAGCTCAAAAGGGAGACCCTACGAGCAGTACTTC.

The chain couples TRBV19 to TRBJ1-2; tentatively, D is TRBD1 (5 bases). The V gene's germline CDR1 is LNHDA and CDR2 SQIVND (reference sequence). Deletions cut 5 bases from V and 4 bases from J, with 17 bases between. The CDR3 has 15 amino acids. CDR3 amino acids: CASSSPPGGSYGYTF. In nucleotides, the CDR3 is TGTGCCAGTAGTTCCCCGCCGGGGGGGAGCTATGGCTACACCTTC.

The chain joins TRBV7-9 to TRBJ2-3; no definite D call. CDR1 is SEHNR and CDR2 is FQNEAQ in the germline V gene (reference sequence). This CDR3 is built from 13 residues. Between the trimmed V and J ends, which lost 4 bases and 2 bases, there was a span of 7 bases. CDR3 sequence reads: CASSSGDTDTQYF. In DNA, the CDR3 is TGTGCCAGCAGCTCCGGAGACACAGATACGCAGTATTTT.

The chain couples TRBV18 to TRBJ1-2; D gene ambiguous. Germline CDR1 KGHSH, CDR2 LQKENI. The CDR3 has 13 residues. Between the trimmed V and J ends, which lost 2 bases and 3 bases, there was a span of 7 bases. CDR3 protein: CASSPGGYYGYTF. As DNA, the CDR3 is TGTGCCAGCTCACCAGGAGGGTACTATGGCTACACCTTC.

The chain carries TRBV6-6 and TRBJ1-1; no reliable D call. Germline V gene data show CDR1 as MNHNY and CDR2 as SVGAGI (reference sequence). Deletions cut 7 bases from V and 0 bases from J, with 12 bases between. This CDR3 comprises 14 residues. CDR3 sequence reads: CASIEEGLNTEAFF. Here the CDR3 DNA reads TGTGCCAGCATAGAAGAGGGCCTGAACACTGAAGCTTTCTTT.

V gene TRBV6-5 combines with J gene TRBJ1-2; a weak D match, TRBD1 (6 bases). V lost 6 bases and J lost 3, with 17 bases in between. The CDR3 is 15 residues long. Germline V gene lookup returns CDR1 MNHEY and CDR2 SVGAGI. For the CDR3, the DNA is TGTGCCAGCAGGCAATCAGGGGACGCAGACTATGGCTACACCTTC. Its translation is CASRQSGDADYGYTF.

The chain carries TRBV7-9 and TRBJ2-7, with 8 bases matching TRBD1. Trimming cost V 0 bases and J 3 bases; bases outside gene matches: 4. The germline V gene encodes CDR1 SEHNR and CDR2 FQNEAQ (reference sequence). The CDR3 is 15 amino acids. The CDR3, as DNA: TGTGCCAGCAGCTTAGCGCAGGGGGCGAGCTACGAGCAGTACTTC. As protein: CASSLAQGASYEQYF.

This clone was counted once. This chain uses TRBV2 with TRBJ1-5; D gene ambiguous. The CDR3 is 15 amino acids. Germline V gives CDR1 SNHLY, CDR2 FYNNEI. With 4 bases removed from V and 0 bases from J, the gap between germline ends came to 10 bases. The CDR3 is CASSVGSYSNQPQHF. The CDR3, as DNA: TGTGCCAGCAGTGTGGGCAGCTATAGCAATCAGCCCCAGCATTTT.

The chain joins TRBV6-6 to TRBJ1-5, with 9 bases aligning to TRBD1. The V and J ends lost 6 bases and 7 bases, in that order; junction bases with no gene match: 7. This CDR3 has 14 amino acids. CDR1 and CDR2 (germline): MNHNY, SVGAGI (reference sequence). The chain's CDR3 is CASSRGTGYQPQHF. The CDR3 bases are TGTGCCAGCAGCCGCGGGACAGGGTACCAGCCCCAGCATTTT.

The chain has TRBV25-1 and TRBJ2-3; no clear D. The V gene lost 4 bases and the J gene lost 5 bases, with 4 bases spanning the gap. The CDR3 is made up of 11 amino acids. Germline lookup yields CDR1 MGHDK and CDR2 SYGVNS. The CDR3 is CASSGGDTQYF. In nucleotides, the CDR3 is TGTGCCAGCAGTGGAGGAGATACGCAGTATTTT.

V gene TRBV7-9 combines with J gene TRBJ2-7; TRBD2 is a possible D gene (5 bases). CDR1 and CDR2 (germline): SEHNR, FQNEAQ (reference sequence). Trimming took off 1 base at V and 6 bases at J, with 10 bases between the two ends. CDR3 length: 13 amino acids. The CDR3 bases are TGTGCCAGCAGCTTAGAGTTACGGGGCGAGCAGTACTTC. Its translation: CASSLELRGEQYF.

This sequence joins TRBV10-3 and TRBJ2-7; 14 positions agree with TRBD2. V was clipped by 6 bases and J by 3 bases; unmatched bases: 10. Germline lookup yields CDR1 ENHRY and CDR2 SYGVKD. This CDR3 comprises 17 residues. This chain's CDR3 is CAIRGTSGSSGFYEQYF. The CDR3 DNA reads TGTGCCATCAGGGGGACTAGCGGGAGTAGTGGGTTCTACGAGCAGTACTTC.

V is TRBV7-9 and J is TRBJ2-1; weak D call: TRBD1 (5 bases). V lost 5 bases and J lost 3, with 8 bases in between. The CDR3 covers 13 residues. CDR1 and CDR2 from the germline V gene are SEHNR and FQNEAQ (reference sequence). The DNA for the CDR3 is TGTGCCAGCAGCAGGACAAGCTACAATGAGCAGTTCTTC. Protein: CASSRTSYNEQFF.

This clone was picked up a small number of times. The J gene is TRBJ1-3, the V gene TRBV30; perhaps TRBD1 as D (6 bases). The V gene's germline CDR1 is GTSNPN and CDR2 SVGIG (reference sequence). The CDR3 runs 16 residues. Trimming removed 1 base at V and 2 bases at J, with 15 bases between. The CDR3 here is CAWSGMVGGTGNTIYF. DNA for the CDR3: TGTGCCTGGAGTGGGATGGTAGGGGGTACTGGAAACACCATATATTTT. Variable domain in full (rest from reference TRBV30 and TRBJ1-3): SQTIHQWPATLVQPVGSPLSLECTVEGTSNPNLYWYRQAAGRGLQLLFYSVGIGQISSEVPQNLSASRPQDRQFILSSKKLLLSDSGFYLCAWSGMVGGTGNTIYFGEGSWLTVV.

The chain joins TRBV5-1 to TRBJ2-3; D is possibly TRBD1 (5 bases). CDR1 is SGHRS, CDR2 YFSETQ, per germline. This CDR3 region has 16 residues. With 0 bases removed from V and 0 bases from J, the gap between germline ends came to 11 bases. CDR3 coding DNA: TGCGCCAGCAGCTTGGCCATGGCAGGGAGCACAGATACGCAGTATTTT. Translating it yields CASSLAMAGSTDTQYF.

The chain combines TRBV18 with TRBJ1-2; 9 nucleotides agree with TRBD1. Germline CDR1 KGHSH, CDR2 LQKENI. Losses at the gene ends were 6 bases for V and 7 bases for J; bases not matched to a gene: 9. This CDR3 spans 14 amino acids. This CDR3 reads CASSRGQGKPGYTF. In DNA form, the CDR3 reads TGTGCCAGCTCCAGAGGACAGGGGAAGCCTGGCTACACCTTC.

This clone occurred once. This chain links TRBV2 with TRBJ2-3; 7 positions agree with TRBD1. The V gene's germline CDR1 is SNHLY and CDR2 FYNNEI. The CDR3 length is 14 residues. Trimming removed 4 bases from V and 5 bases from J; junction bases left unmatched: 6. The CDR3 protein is CASSGGRGLDTQYF. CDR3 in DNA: TGTGCCAGCAGTGGTGGCAGGGGGTTAGATACGCAGTATTTT.

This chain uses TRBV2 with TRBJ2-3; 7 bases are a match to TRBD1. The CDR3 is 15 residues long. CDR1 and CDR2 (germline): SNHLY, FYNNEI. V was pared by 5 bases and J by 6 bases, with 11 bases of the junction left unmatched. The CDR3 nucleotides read TGTGCCAGCAGTAAGACAGGGTGGGTGACGGATACGCAGTATTTT. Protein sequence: CASSKTGWVTDTQYF.

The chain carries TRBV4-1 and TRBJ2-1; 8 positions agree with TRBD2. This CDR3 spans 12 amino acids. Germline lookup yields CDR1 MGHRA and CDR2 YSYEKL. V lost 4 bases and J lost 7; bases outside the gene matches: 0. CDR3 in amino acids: CASSPGGNEQFF. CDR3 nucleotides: TGCGCCAGCAGCCCGGGGGGGAATGAGCAGTTCTTC.

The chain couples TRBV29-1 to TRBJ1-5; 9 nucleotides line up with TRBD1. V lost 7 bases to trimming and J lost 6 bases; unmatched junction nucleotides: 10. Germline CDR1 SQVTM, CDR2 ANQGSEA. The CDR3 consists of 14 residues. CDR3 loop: CSASQGAAGQPQHF. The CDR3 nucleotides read TGCAGCGCTTCACAGGGGGCGGCGGGTCAGCCCCAGCATTTT. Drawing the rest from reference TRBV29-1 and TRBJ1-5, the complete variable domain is SAVISQKPSRDICQRGTSLTIQCQVDSQVTMMFWYRQQPGQSLTLIATANQGSEATYESGFVIDKFPISRPNLTFSTLTVSNMSPEDSSIYLCSASQGAAGQPQHFGDGTRLSIL.

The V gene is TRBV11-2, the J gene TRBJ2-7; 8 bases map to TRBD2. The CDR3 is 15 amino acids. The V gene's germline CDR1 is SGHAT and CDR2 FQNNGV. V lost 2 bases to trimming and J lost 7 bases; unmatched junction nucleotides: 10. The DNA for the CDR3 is TGTGCCAGCAGCTTAACGCGGCGGGAGGTAGGAGAGCAGTACTTC. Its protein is CASSLTRREVGEQYF.

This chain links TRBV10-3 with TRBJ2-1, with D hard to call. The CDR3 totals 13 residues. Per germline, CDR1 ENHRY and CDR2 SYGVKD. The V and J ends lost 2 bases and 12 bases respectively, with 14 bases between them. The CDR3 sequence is CAISEVLRPGQFF. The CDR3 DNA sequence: TGTGCCATCAGTGAGGTTTTGAGGCCCGGGCAGTTCTTC.